These T cell receptor beta chains were read from a single sample in a study of CD8 T cells in Susac syndrome. Each CDR3 protein gets one entry after TCRdb re-called the immunoSEQ multiplex PCR reads with MiXCR. The table shows tens of thousands of distinct CDR3 sequences, with roughly 93% occurring only once. Sequencing was carried out using CD8+ T cells from PBMCs. The receptors originated from a human donor in good health. Both conserved end residues are part of each CDR3. D genes are given only for firm matches.

D gene: NA
V gene: TRBV5-1
J gene: TRBJ2-7
CDR3 protein: CASSSPGIPSAITGEQYF

D gene: NA
V gene: TRBV5-1
J gene: TRBJ2-5
CDR3 protein: CASSLYSGDTVYF

D gene: NA
V gene: TRBV30
J gene: TRBJ1-1
CDR3 protein: CAWTISRGPKGETEAFF

D gene: NA
V gene: TRBV4-1
J gene: TRBJ1-1
CDR3 protein: CASSQDDVGDTEAFF

D gene: NA
V gene: TRBV20-1
J gene: TRBJ2-3
CDR3 protein: CSAVAPGTDTQYF

D gene: TRBD1
V gene: TRBV3-1
J gene: TRBJ2-5
CDR3 protein: CASSQEGAGRQGYQETQYF

D gene: NA
V gene: TRBV10-3
J gene: TRBJ2-7
CDR3 protein: CAIRSGTLRGYEQYF

D gene: NA
V gene: TRBV27
J gene: TRBJ1-5
CDR3 protein: CASSPTVSQPQHF

D gene: NA
V gene: TRBV10-3
J gene: TRBJ2-3
CDR3 protein: CAIKAADTQYF

D gene: NA
V gene: TRBV7-9
J gene: TRBJ2-2
CDR3 protein: CASSSWDQNTGELFF

D gene: NA
V gene: TRBV5-6
J gene: TRBJ2-3
CDR3 protein: CASSLGNRVVAPDTQYF

D gene: NA
V gene: TRBV29-1
J gene: TRBJ2-7
CDR3 protein: CSVVDGGESSYEQYF

D gene: NA
V gene: TRBV5-6
J gene: TRBJ1-5
CDR3 protein: CASSFGRMNQPQHF

D gene: TRBD2
V gene: TRBV28
J gene: TRBJ2-4
CDR3 protein: CASSLDQRGGENIQYF

D gene: TRBD2
V gene: TRBV28
J gene: TRBJ2-7
CDR3 protein: CASSREAREGRDEQYF

D gene: TRBD2
V gene: TRBV3-1
J gene: TRBJ2-3
CDR3 protein: CASSQGLAGGRTDTQYF

D gene: TRBD2
V gene: TRBV4-1
J gene: TRBJ2-2
CDR3 protein: CASSPGTSGSGELFF

D gene: TRBD1
V gene: TRBV29-1
J gene: TRBJ1-1
CDR3 protein: CSGQGTELNTEAFF

D gene: TRBD1
V gene: TRBV19
J gene: TRBJ1-5
CDR3 protein: CASSLWTGDSNQPQHF

D gene: NA
V gene: TRBV30
J gene: TRBJ2-1
CDR3 protein: CAWSWGGGNEQFF

D gene: TRBD2
V gene: TRBV28
J gene: TRBJ2-7
CDR3 protein: CASSPGLATSYEQYF

D gene: TRBD2
V gene: TRBV27
J gene: TRBJ2-3
CDR3 protein: CASSFASGRLDTQYF

D gene: TRBD2
V gene: TRBV7-9
J gene: TRBJ2-4
CDR3 protein: CASSGSSGRAKNIQYF

D gene: NA
V gene: TRBV4-1
J gene: TRBJ2-3
CDR3 protein: CASSQDPVASTDTQYF

D gene: NA
V gene: TRBV30
J gene: TRBJ2-1
CDR3 protein: CAWSVGANEQFF

D gene: NA
V gene: TRBV5-1
J gene: TRBJ2-3
CDR3 protein: CASSLASTDTQYF

D gene: TRBD1
V gene: TRBV4-1
J gene: TRBJ2-2
CDR3 protein: CASSPWTGSTGELFF

D gene: NA
V gene: TRBV5-4
J gene: TRBJ2-1
CDR3 protein: CASSPTWSSYNEQFF

D gene: NA
V gene: TRBV6-1
J gene: TRBJ1-5
CDR3 protein: CASGPLNQPQHF

D gene: NA
V gene: TRBV29-1
J gene: TRBJ1-1
CDR3 protein: CSVEDRVGGGLTEAFF

D gene: NA
V gene: TRBV5-6
J gene: TRBJ1-1
CDR3 protein: CASSLIVLGGTEAFF

D gene: NA
V gene: TRBV12-3/TRBV12-4
J gene: TRBJ2-5
CDR3 protein: CASSFGETQYF

D gene: TRBD1
V gene: TRBV29-1
J gene: TRBJ2-3
CDR3 protein: CSVDQGVGDTQYF

D gene: NA
V gene: TRBV5-4
J gene: TRBJ2-1
CDR3 protein: CASSLGSSSYNEQFF

D gene: TRBD2
V gene: TRBV6-1
J gene: TRBJ2-1
CDR3 protein: CASRDWTSGSNEQFF